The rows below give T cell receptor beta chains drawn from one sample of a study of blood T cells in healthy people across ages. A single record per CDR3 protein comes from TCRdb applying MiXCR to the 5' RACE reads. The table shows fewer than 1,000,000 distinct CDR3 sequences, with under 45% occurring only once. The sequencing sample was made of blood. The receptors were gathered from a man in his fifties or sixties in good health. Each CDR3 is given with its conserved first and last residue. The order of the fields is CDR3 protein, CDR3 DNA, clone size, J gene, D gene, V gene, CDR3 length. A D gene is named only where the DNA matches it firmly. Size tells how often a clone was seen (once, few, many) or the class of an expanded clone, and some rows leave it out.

CVSSQGRQEIYGYTF	TGTGTCAGCAGCCAAGGGCGGCAGGAGATCTATGGCTACACCTTC	.	TRBJ1-2	.	TRBV3-1	15
CASSPVNGGAIGYTF	TGTGCCAGCAGCCCTGTGAATGGGGGCGCGATAGGCTACACCTTC	.	TRBJ1-2	.	TRBV7-9	15
CASSLRLQAQETQYF	TGTGCCAGCAGCTTACGGTTGCAGGCCCAAGAGACCCAGTACTTC	.	TRBJ2-5	.	TRBV7-2	15
CASDSGRRLAFF	TGTGCCAGCGATTCCGGGCGCCGGCTAGCTTTCTTT	once	TRBJ1-1	.	TRBV6-1	12
CASTADGSSTDTQYF	TGTGCCAGCACCGCGGACGGGTCCAGCACAGATACGCAGTATTTT	few	TRBJ2-3	.	TRBV11-2	15
CASSVVLADPYEQYF	TGTGCCAGCAGCGTAGTCTTGGCAGACCCCTACGAGCAGTACTTC	.	TRBJ2-7	.	TRBV9	15
CASSFDRTQFF	TGTGCCAGCAGTTTCGACCGGACACAGTTTTTT	few	TRBJ1-4	.	TRBV12-3/TRBV12-4	11
CASSTLDGSNQPQHF	TGTGCCAGCAGTACCCTAGATGGGAGCAATCAGCCCCAGCATTTT	.	TRBJ1-5	.	TRBV9	15
CASKQGASYNEQFF	TGTGCCAGTAAACAGGGGGCGAGCTACAATGAGCAGTTCTTC	many	TRBJ2-1	TRBD1	TRBV2	14
CASSQTGTDYGYTF	TGCGCCAGCAGCCAAACCGGGACTGACTATGGCTACACCTTC	.	TRBJ1-2	.	TRBV5-1	14
CASSTASNYGYTF	TGTGCCAGCAGCACAGCCAGTAACTATGGCTACACCTTC	.	TRBJ1-2	.	TRBV5-4	13
CSALDSLAKNIQYF	TGCAGTGCGCTGGACAGCTTAGCCAAAAACATTCAGTACTTC	few	TRBJ2-4	.	TRBV20-1	14
CASICIYGGWYEQYF	TGTGCCAGCATCTGTATCTATGGGGGCTGGTACGAGCAGTACTTC	.	TRBJ2-7	.	TRBV7-3	15
CASSQEETLWTDYEQYF	TGTGCCAGCAGCCAAGAAGAGACCTTGTGGACAGACTACGAGCAGTACTTC	.	TRBJ2-7	.	TRBV3-1	17